This paragraph reports one TCR beta chain. In the authors' methods: Reference gene primer amplification gave nucleated cell count estimates. The data were produced by immunoSEQ multiplex PCR, yet TCRdb's version contains in-frame clones alone and is incomplete. V and J calls and clone size are those listed in that table; D and trimming were worked out from the DNA. Of about 370,000 clones listed, around 89% are singletons. The data are from a study of blood T cell repertoires in COVID-19. The ends were cut back, 6 bases at V and 7 bases at J, with 13 bases in the middle. The CDR3 loop spans 13 amino acids.

The sequenced sample was PBMCs or T cells enriched from blood (not recorded which). The source of this sequence is a man aged 18-30 years who had recovered from COVID-19. The chain couples TRBV12-3 or TRBV12-4 to TRBJ1-5; D uncertain. The CDR3 loop reads CASRSRGPQPQHF. CDR3 sequence (DNA): TGTGCCAGCAGATCCCGGGGTCCCCAGCCCCAGCATTTT.